Shown below are 12 T cell receptor beta chains from a single sample sequenced in a study of T cell repertoires in cytomegalovirus infection. TCRdb re-analysed the reads in MiXCR, keeping a single row per CDR3 protein. Of fewer than 900,000 distinct CDR3 sequences in the sample, approximately 32% are singletons; the top ten hold about an eighth. The antigens of these receptors remain unknown. The source material was cultured CD8+ T cells from PBMCs, sampled from culture after CMV antigen stimulation. These receptors were taken from a human donor in good health (CMV status not recorded). Some clones in this sample may be carry-over from other donors' samples.

The chain employs TRBV6-6 and TRBJ2-7; weak D call: TRBD1 (5 bases). The V and J ends lost 5 bases and 1 base respectively, with 15 bases between them. CDR1 is MNHNY, CDR2 SVGAGI, per germline (reference sequence). There are 15 residues in the CDR3. The CDR3 coding sequence is TGTGCCAGCAGTGATTATACGACAGTGTCCTACGAGCAGTACGTC. As protein: CASSDYTTVSYEQYV.

V and J are TRBV2 and TRBJ1-1; 8 nucleotides match TRBD1. After removal of 7 bases from V and 1 base from J, the junction contained 5 bases not matched to a gene. The CDR3 contains 14 residues. CDR1 SNHLY and CDR2 FYNNEI come from the germline V gene. In DNA, the CDR3 is TGTGCCAGCAAGGAACAGGGGGGGAACACTGAAGCTTTCTTT. Translated, it gives CASKEQGGNTEAFF.

This clonotype has more than one count but fewer than ten. The V gene is TRBV10-3, the J gene TRBJ2-3; either TRBD1 or TRBD2 may fit D (5 bases each). CDR1 ENHRY and CDR2 SYGVKD come from the germline V gene. The CDR3 covers 14 residues. V lost 1 base to trimming and J lost 3 bases, with 8 bases between them. The CDR3, as DNA: TGTGCCATCAGTGAGTGGGACGGAACAGATACGCAGTATTTT. Protein: CAISEWDGTDTQYF.

This clonotype showed up just a few times. V and J are TRBV19 and TRBJ2-3, with 9 bases identical to TRBD1. Trimming cost V 2 bases and J 0 bases; bases outside gene matches: 15. Germline V CDR1 and CDR2: LNHDA, SQIVND (reference sequence). This CDR3 has 20 amino acids. The CDR3 here is CASSIPDRGHFLLSTDTQYF. CDR3 sequence (DNA): TGTGCCAGTAGTATACCGGACAGGGGCCACTTCCTCCTCAGCACAGATACGCAGTATTTT.

The CDR3 sequence is CASSAPRVGQNIQYF. The CDR3 DNA sequence: TGTGCCAGCAGCGCCCCAAGGGTTGGCCAAAACATTCAGTACTTC. V and J are TRBV5-6 and TRBJ2-4; D gene unclear. The CDR3 consists of 15 residues. Germline loops: CDR1 SGHDT, CDR2 YYEEEE. Trimming left V 4 bases short and J 5 bases short, with 16 bases between.

This clonotype came up a few times. This rearrangement joins TRBV5-6 to TRBJ1-5; perhaps TRBD1 as D (6 bases). The V and J ends lost 4 bases and 5 bases respectively, with 10 bases between them. CDR1 SGHDT and CDR2 YYEEEE come from the germline V gene. The CDR3 totals 13 residues. As DNA, the CDR3 is TGTGCCAGCAGCCGACAGGACGATCAGCCCCAGCATTTT. It is translated as CASSRQDDQPQHF.

This clonotype was detected ten times or more. This chain connects TRBV5-6 to TRBJ1-6, with 11 bases identical to TRBD1. This CDR3 is built from 15 residues. V lost 0 bases, J lost 9 bases, and 2 bases stayed unmatched. Germline lookup yields CDR1 SGHDT and CDR2 YYEEEE. CDR3 sequence (DNA): TGTGCCAGCAGCTTGGGGACAGGGGGCGGTTCACCCCTCCACTTT. Translating gives CASSLGTGGGSPLHF.

The gene calls are TRBV6-1 and TRBJ2-2; D may be TRBD2 (7 bases). This CDR3 region has 16 residues. Germline values: CDR1 MNHNS, CDR2 SASEGT. The V and J ends lost 7 bases and 3 bases respectively, with 18 bases between them. The CDR3 nucleotides read TGTGCCAGCACCGAAGGTTGGGGGGGCGACACCGGGGAGCTGTTTTTT. Protein product: CASTEGWGGDTGELFF.

This clonotype was seen a handful of times. The chain combines TRBV7-6 with TRBJ1-2; D is uncertain. The CDR3 is made up of 15 amino acids. Germline V CDR1 and CDR2: SGHVS, FNYEAQ. V lost 5 bases and J 5 bases, leaving 18 bases between the germline ends. CDR3 residues: CASSLNVGTLYGYTF. The CDR3 bases are TGTGCCAGCAGCCTAAACGTGGGTACCCTTTATGGCTACACCTTC.

This clonotype has a count of ten or more. The rearrangement links TRBV9 to TRBJ2-4, with D perhaps matching TRBD1 (6 bases). Germline-derived CDR1 and CDR2 are SGDLS and YYNGEE. This CDR3 region has 17 residues. V lost 4 bases, J lost 0 bases, and 17 bases lay in between. CDR3 DNA sequence: TGTGCCAGCAGCCCCACGGACAGACCTCTAGCCAAAAACATTCAGTACTTC. It translates to CASSPTDRPLAKNIQYF.

In its sample, this clonotype was seen a few times. The V call is TRBV7-6, the J call TRBJ1-4, with 9 bases lining up with TRBD1. The ends lost 2 bases at V and 3 bases at J; junction bases unmatched: 4. This CDR3 comprises 16 residues. CDR1 SGHVS and CDR2 FNYEAQ come from the germline V gene. The CDR3 loop is CASSLSTGGPNEKLFF. In DNA, the CDR3 is TGTGCCAGCAGCTTATCGACAGGGGGGCCTAATGAAAAACTGTTTTTT.

This clonotype was counted many times. The V call is TRBV7-9, the J call TRBJ2-1; TRBD2 might be the D (6 bases). The V end was cut by 5 bases, the J end by 9 bases, with 23 bases between. Germline assignment: CDR1 SEHNR and CDR2 FQNEAQ (reference sequence). The CDR3 is 16 residues long. CDR3 sequence: CASSTPAGPARGEQFF. The CDR3 nucleotides read TGTGCCAGCAGCACCCCGGCCGGCCCCGCGCGGGGTGAGCAGTTCTTC.